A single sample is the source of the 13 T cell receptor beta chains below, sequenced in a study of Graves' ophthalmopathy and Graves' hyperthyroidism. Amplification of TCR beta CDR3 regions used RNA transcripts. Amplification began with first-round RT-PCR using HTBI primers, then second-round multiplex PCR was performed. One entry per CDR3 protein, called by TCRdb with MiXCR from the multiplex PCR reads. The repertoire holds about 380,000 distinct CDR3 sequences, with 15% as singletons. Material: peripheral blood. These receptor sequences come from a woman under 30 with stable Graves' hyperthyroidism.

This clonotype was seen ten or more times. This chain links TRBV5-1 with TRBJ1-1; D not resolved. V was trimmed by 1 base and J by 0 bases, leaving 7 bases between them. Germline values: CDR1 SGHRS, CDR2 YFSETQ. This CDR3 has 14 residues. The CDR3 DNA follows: TGCGCCAGCAGCTTGTCCCTCATGAACACTGAAGCTTTCTTT. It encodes CASSLSLMNTEAFF.

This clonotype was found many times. The DNA for the CDR3 is TGTGCCAGCAGCTTAGCGGGGTGGGCAGGCGGCGGGCAGTACTTC. Its protein is CASSLAGWAGGGQYF. The V and J genes are TRBV7-8 and TRBJ2-7; no clear D gene. The CDR3 consists of 15 residues. Germline CDR1 SGHVS, CDR2 FQNEAQ. The V gene lost 0 bases and the J gene lost 9 bases, with 18 bases spanning the gap.

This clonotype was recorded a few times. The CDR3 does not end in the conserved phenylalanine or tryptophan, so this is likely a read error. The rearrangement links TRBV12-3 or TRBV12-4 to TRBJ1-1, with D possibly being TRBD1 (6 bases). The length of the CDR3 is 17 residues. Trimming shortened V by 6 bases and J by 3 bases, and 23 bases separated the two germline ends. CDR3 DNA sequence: TGTGCCAGCAGAGGTAGGGTCCCGGGACAAGGGGACACTGAAGCTTTCTCT. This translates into CASRGRVPGQGDTEAFS.

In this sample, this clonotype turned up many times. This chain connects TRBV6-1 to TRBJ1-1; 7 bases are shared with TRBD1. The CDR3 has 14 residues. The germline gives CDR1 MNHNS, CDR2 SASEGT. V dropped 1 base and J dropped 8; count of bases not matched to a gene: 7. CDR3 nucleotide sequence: TGTGCCAGCAGTGAAGGGGGTGGGGACAGCGAAGCTTTCTTT. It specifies CASSEGGGDSEAFF.

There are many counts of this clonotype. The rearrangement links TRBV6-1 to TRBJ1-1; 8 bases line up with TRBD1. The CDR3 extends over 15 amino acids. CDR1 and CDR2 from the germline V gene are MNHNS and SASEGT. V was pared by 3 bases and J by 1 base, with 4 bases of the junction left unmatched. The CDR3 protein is CASSDRTGWNTEAFF. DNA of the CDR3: TGTGCCAGCAGTGACCGGACAGGGTGGAACACTGAAGCTTTCTTT.

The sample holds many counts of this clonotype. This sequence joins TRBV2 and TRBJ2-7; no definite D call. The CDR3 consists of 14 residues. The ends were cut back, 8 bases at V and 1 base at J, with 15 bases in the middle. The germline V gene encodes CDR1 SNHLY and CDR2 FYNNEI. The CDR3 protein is CASGFKGHSYEQYF. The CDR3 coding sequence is TGTGCCAGCGGTTTTAAAGGGCATTCCTACGAGCAGTACTTC.

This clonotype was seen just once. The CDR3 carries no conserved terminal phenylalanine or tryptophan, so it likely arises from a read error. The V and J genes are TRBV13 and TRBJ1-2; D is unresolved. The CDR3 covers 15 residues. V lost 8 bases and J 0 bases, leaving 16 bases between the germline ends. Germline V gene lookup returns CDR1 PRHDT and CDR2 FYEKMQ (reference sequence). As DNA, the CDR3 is TGTGCCAGCCTTCCCAGTGGGAGACCTAACTATGGCTACACCTAC. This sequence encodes CASLPSGRPNYGYTY.

The CDR3 loop reads CSVLPGQGYEQYF. CDR3 coding DNA: TGCAGCGTTCTACCGGGACAGGGCTACGAGCAGTACTTC. The chain is built from TRBV29-1 and TRBJ2-7, with TRBD1 identical over 9 bases. Losses at the gene ends were 5 bases for V and 3 bases for J; bases not matched to a gene: 5. This CDR3 has 13 residues. From germline, CDR1 is SQVTM and CDR2 ANQGSEA.

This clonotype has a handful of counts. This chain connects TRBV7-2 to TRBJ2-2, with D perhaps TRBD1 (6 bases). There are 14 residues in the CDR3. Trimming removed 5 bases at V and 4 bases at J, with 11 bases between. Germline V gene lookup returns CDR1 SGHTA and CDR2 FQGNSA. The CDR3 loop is CASSGGPVTGELFF. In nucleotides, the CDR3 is TGTGCCAGCAGCGGGGGCCCGGTCACCGGGGAGCTGTTTTTT. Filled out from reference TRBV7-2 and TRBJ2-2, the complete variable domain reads GAGVSQSPSNKVTEKGKDVELRCDPISGHTALYWYRQSLGQGLEFLIYFQGNSAPDKSGLPSDRFSAERTGGSVSTLTIQRTQQEDSAVYLCASSGGPVTGELFFGEGSRLTVL.

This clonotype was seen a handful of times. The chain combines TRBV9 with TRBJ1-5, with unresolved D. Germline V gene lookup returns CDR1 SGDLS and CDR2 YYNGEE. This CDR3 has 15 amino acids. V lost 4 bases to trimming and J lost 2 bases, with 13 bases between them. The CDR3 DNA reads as TGTGCCAGCAGCCCTGAGGCTTCTGGCAATCAGCCCCAGCATTTT. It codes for CASSPEASGNQPQHF.

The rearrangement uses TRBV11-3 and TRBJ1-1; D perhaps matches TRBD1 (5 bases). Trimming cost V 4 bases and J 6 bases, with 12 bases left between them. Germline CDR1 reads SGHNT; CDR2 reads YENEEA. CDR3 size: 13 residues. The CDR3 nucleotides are TGTGCCAGCAGCTGGGACGGATTTGCTGAAGCTTTCTTT. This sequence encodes CASSWDGFAEAFF.

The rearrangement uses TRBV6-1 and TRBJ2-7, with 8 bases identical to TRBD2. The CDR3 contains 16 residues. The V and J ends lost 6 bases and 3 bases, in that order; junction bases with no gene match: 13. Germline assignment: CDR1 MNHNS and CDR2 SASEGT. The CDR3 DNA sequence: TGTGCCAGCAGGAGATCACGGGGGGGTTTCGGCTACGAGCAGTACTTC. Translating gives CASRRSRGGFGYEQYF.

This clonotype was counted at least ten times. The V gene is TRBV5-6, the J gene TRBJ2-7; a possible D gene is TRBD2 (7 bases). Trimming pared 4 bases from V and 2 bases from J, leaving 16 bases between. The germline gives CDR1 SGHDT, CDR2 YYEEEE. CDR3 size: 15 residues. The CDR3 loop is CASSGRGVVPYEQYF. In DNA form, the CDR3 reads TGTGCCAGCAGCGGGAGGGGGGTCGTTCCCTACGAGCAGTACTTC.